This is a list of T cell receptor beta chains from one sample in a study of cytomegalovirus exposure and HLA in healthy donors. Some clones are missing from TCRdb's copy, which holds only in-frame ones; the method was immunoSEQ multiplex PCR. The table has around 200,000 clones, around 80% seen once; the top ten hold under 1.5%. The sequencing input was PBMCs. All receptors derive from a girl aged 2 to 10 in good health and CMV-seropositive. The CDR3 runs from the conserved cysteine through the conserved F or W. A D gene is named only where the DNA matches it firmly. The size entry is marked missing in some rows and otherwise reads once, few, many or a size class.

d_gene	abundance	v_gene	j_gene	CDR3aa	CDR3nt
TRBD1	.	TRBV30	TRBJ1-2	CAWSNQGQPNYGYTF	TGTGCCTGGAGTAACCAGGGACAGCCTAACTATGGCTACACCTTC
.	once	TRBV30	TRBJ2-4	CAWSARNRIQYF	TGTGCCTGGAGTGCTAGGAACCGAATTCAGTACTTC
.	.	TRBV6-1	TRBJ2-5	CASKLGWETQYF	TGTGCCAGCAAACTAGGGTGGGAGACCCAGTACTTC
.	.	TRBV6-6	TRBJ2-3	CASSYGFAATDTQYF	TGTGCCAGCAGTTACGGGTTCGCGGCCACAGATACGCAGTATTTT
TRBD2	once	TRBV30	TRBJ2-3	CAWSPPSGRRDTQYF	TGTGCCTGGAGTCCCCCTAGCGGGAGACGGGATACGCAGTATTTT
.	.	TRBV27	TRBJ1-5	CASSLSPRNNQPQHF	TGTGCCAGCAGTTTATCACCCAGGAACAATCAGCCCCAGCATTTT
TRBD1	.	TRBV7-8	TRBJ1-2	CASSLALQGTDYGYTF	TGTGCCAGCAGCTTAGCCCTACAGGGGACCGACTATGGCTACACCTTC
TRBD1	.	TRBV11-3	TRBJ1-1	CASSLARQGEAFF	TGTGCCAGCAGCTTAGCCCGACAGGGCGAGGCTTTCTTT
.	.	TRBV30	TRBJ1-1	CAWNLENTEAFF	TGTGCCTGGAATTTAGAGAACACTGAAGCTTTCTTT
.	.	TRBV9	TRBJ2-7	CASSVGGGFYEQYF	TGTGCCAGCAGCGTAGGCGGAGGGTTCTACGAGCAGTACTTC
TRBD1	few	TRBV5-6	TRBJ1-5	CASSSGQGGQPQHF	TGTGCCAGCAGCTCTGGACAGGGAGGTCAGCCCCAGCATTTT
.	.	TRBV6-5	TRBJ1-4	CASRSWNEKLFF	TGTGCCAGCCGGTCCTGGAATGAAAAACTGTTTTTT
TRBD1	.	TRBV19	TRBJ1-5	CASTLTGGIQPQHF	TGTGCCAGTACCCTGACAGGGGGCATTCAGCCCCAGCATTTT
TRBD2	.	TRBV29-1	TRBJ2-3	CSVGSGGAIGELYTDTQYF	TGCAGCGTAGGTAGCGGGGGGGCAATCGGCGAGCTCTACACAGATACGCAGTATTTT
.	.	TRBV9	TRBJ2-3	CASSVRGNAYTQYF	TGTGCCAGCAGCGTACGGGGGAACGCATATACGCAGTATTTT
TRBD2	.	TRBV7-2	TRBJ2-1	CASSLVAGALRNEQFF	TGTGCCAGCAGCTTAGTAGCGGGAGCCCTACGCAATGAGCAGTTCTTC
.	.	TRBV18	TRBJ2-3	CASSPSSPDTQYF	TGTGCCAGCTCACCAAGCTCCCCAGATACGCAGTATTTT
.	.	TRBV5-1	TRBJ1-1	CASGLTGVNTEAFF	TGCGCCAGCGGTTTGACAGGAGTGAACACTGAAGCTTTCTTT
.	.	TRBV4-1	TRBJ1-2	CASSPPGMRLYTF	TGCGCCAGCAGCCCTCCAGGGATGCGCCTGTACACCTTC
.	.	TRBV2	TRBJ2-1	CASSLLTGSYNEQFF	TGTGCCAGCAGTCTCCTTACGGGCTCCTACAATGAGCAGTTCTTC
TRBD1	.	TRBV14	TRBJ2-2	CASSQLRGQGLTGELFF	TGTGCCAGCAGCCAATTAAGGGGACAGGGACTAACCGGGGAGCTGTTTTTT
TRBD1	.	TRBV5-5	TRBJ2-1	CASSARPGQGYNEQFF	TGTGCCAGCAGCGCCCGACCGGGACAGGGATACAATGAGCAGTTCTTC
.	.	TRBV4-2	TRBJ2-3	CASSQAPHRVGSTDTQYF	TGTGCCAGCAGCCAAGCTCCGCATCGGGTCGGAAGCACAGATACGCAGTATTTT
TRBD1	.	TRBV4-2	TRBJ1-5	CASSRDRARQPQHF	TGTGCCAGCAGCCGAGACAGGGCCAGGCAGCCCCAGCATTTT
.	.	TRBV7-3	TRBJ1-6	CASSLGAPGLNSPLHF	TGTGCCAGCAGCTTAGGGGCCCCAGGGTTGAATTCACCCCTCCACTTT
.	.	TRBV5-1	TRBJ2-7	CASSSNLYPQSYEQYF	TGCGCCAGCAGCTCCAACCTATACCCCCAATCCTACGAGCAGTACTTC
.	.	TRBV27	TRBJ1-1	CASSYDGGGNTEAFF	TGTGCCAGCAGTTACGACGGGGGGGGGAACACTGAAGCTTTCTTT
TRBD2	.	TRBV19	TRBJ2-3	CASMLREGSDTQYF	TGTGCCAGTATGTTGCGGGAGGGTTCAGATACGCAGTATTTT
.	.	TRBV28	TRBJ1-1	CASSLVAGLNTEAFF	TGTGCCAGCAGTTTGGTCGCTGGGCTGAACACTGAAGCTTTCTTT
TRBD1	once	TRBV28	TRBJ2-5	CASSTIRDRQKETQYF	TGTGCCAGCAGTACCATCCGGGACAGACAAAAAGAGACCCAGTACTTC
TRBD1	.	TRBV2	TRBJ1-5	CASSPNYSGQNNQPQHF	TGTGCCAGCAGTCCCAACTACTCGGGACAGAACAATCAGCCCCAGCATTTT
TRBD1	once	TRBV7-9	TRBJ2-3	CASRTSLRGTGADTQYF	TGTGCCAGCAGGACTAGCCTTCGCGGGACAGGGGCAGATACGCAGTATTTT
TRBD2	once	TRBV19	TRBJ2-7	CASSGRADDEQYF	TGTGCCAGCAGCGGGAGGGCCGACGACGAGCAGTACTTC
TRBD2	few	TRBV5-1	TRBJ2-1	CASMASGSYNEQFF	TGCGCCAGCATGGCTAGCGGGAGTTACAATGAGCAGTTCTTC
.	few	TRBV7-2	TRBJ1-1	CASSRGQHEAFF	TGTGCCAGCAGCCGCGGACAGCATGAAGCTTTCTTT
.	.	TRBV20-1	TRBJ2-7	CSAGTGYEQYF	TGCAGTGCAGGGACTGGCTACGAGCAGTACTTC
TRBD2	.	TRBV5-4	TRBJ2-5	CASSTGLAGGETQYF	TGTGCCAGCAGCACAGGACTAGCGGGGGGAGAGACCCAGTACTTC
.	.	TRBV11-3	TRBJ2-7	CASSLNGAGSYEQYF	TGTGCCAGCAGCTTGAATGGAGCTGGCTCCTACGAGCAGTACTTC
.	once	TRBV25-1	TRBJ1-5	CASSATGGGQPQHF	TGTGCCAGCAGTGCCACTGGCGGGGGTCAGCCCCAGCATTTT
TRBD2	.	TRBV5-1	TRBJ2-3	CASSLGSGGALYTQYF	TGCGCCAGCAGCTTGGGTAGCGGGGGGGCCTTGTATACGCAGTATTTT
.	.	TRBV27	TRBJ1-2	CASSSVSTLNPRGNGYTF	TGTGCCAGCAGTTCGGTGTCAACCCTAAACCCTAGGGGGAATGGCTACACCTTC
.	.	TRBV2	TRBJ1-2	CASSANGQRTNYGYTF	TGTGCCAGCAGTGCAAACGGACAGAGGACTAACTATGGCTACACCTTC
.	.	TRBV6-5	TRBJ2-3	CASSYGRGGRTDTQYF	TGTGCCAGCAGTTACGGGAGGGGGGGCCGTACAGATACGCAGTATTTT
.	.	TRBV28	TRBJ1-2	CASRIMRDEGYTF	TGTGCCAGCAGGATAATGCGGGACGAGGGCTACACCTTC
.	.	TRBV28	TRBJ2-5	CASSLPQRAQGFGSQYF	TGTGCCAGCAGTTTACCACAGAGAGCACAGGGTTTTGGGTCCCAGTACTTC
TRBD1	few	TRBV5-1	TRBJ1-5	CASSPGQEGQPQHF	TGCGCCAGCAGCCCAGGACAGGAAGGTCAGCCCCAGCATTTT
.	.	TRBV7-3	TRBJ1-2	CASSLTVGGGYTF	TGTGCCAGCAGCTTAACCGTAGGCGGCGGCTACACCTTC
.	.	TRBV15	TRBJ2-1	CATSTAYSYNEQFF	TGTGCCACCAGCACCGCCTACTCCTACAATGAGCAGTTCTTC
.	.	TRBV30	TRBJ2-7	CAWRARQSSYEQYF	TGTGCCTGGAGGGCGAGGCAGAGCTCCTACGAGCAGTACTTC
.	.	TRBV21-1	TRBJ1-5	CAINQPQHF	TGTGCCATAAATCAGCCCCAGCATTTT
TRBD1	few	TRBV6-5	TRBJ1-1	CASSRGTGETFF	TGTGCCAGCAGCCGAGGGACAGGGGAAACTTTCTTT
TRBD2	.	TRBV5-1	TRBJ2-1	CASSAQRTSGILTFFNEQFF	TGCGCCAGCAGCGCCCAACGGACTAGCGGGATTTTGACTTTTTTCAATGAGCAGTTCTTC
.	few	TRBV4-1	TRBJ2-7	CASSQVISGILTYEQYF	TGCGCCAGCAGCCAAGTCATATCGGGGATACTAACCTACGAGCAGTACTTC
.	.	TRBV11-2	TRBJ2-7	CASSPRGLSYEQYF	TGTGCCAGCAGCCCCAGGGGCCTCTCCTACGAGCAGTACTTC